The clone carrying this TCR beta chain was observed a few times. The CDR3 runs 14 residues. V was shortened by 2 bases and J by 4 bases, with 12 bases between the two germline ends. CDR1 is SGHAT, CDR2 FQNNGV, per germline. The data stem from a study of shared T cell receptors in the human thymus. Assay: immunoSEQ multiplex PCR; the TCRdb copy retains only in-frame clones and omits some. In the table there are about 500,000 clones, approximately 80% of which are singletons. These data were also reused for a study on human thymus T cells. That paper notes: Samples came from healthy Finnish infants during open corrective cardiac surgery. Corrective heart surgery yielded resections, and these provided the thymus tissue. An apparent bias in V and J gene usage was seen in thymic and blood repertoires.

The sample comprised thymocytes. This clonotype was obtained from a boy under three years old with a congenital heart defect. The chain links TRBV11-2 to TRBJ2-7; D gene ambiguous. The CDR3 spells CASSLNGGAYEQYF. For the CDR3, the DNA is TGTGCCAGCAGCTTAAACGGCGGAGCTTACGAGCAGTACTTC.